A single sample gave rise to the 22 T cell receptor beta chains below, sequenced in a study of cytomegalovirus exposure and HLA in healthy donors. PCR employed 60 Vbeta and 13 Jbeta primers. The method was immunoSEQ multiplex PCR; TCRdb's version includes in-frame clones alone and lacks a portion of them. The sample consists of 75,000 to 95,000 clones, roughly 71% of them appearing once. The sample comprised PBMCs. These receptors were obtained from a man aged 45-60 years in good health and CMV-seronegative.

This chain connects TRBV5-6 to TRBJ1-1, with D maybe TRBD1 (6 bases). V was pared by 6 bases and J by 3 bases, with 18 bases between. This CDR3 comprises 15 residues. Germline assignment: CDR1 SGHDT and CDR2 YYEEEE. CDR3 residues: CASKILKGVYTEAFF. Here the CDR3 DNA reads TGTGCCAGCAAGATCCTCAAGGGGGTGTACACTGAAGCTTTCTTT.

This clone has only a few counts. The chain carries TRBV5-6 and TRBJ2-2, with 9 bases identical to TRBD1. V lost 4 bases, J lost 5 bases, and 3 bases stayed unmatched. This CDR3 spans 14 amino acids. Germline assignment: CDR1 SGHDT and CDR2 YYEEEE. In nucleotides, the CDR3 is TGTGCCAGCAGCGGGGGACAGGGAACCGGGGAGCTGTTTTTT. Translating it yields CASSGGQGTGELFF.

The J gene is TRBJ1-1, the V gene TRBV25-1; weak D call: TRBD1 (6 bases). The germline gives CDR1 MGHDK, CDR2 SYGVNS. CDR3 length: 16 amino acids. V dropped 3 bases and J dropped 0 bases, with 14 bases sitting between them. The DNA of the CDR3 is TGTGCCAGCAGTGACAGTGGCAGGGGCTTGAACACTGAAGCTTTCTTT. Protein: CASSDSGRGLNTEAFF.

Of note for this clone: An end of the junction differs from the germline gene, which may be a read error. V and J are TRBV7-7 and TRBJ2-5; D perhaps matches TRBD1 (6 bases). The CDR3 totals 15 residues. Per the germline V gene, CDR1 is SSHAT and CDR2 is FNYEAQ (reference sequence). As DNA, the CDR3 is TGTGCTAGCAGCGAAGCCGTGGGGGCGAGGGAGACCCAGTACTTC. Translation: CASSEAVGARETQYF.

The CDR3 region has the DNA TGCGCCAGCAGCTTGGGGACAGTACCAACTAATGAAAAACTGTTTTTT. This encodes CASSLGTVPTNEKLFF. The gene calls are TRBV5-1 and TRBJ1-4; D is perhaps TRBD1 (6 bases). The CDR3 is 16 amino acids. V was shortened by 0 bases and J by 0 bases, with 9 bases between the two germline ends. CDR1 and CDR2 from the germline V gene are SGHRS and YFSETQ.

The rearrangement uses TRBV6-5 and TRBJ1-2; D not certain. CDR1 is MNHEY, CDR2 SVGAGI, per germline. V dropped 0 bases and J dropped 4 bases, with 9 bases sitting between them. There are 14 residues in the CDR3. CDR3 coding DNA: TGTGCCAGCAGTTACTCTTCCTATGGCTATGGCTACACCTTC. It is translated as CASSYSSYGYGYTF.

For the CDR3, the DNA is TGCAGCGTTGAGGTGGCTTATGGCTACACCTTC. Residues: CSVEVAYGYTF. This chain connects TRBV29-1 to TRBJ1-2; D is unclear. Germline CDR1 reads SQVTM; CDR2 reads ANQGSEA. The V end was cut by 3 bases, the J end by 5 bases, with 7 bases between. The CDR3 runs 11 residues.

The chain has TRBV19 and TRBJ1-5; D not certain. The V gene lost 3 bases and the J gene lost 11 bases, with 8 bases spanning the gap. The germline CDR1 and CDR2 sequences are LNHDA and SQIVND (reference sequence). This CDR3 has 11 residues. CDR3 loop: CASSIGEAQHF. The CDR3, as DNA: TGTGCCAGTAGTATTGGGGAGGCCCAGCATTTT.

The chain joins TRBV7-3 to TRBJ1-2, with TRBD1 as a possible D gene (6 bases). The CDR3 sequence is 19 residues long. The germline V and J ends were trimmed by 1 base and 5 bases, with 26 bases remaining between them. Germline values: CDR1 SGHTA, CDR2 FQGTGA. The CDR3 sequence is CASSLKPKGRAGVSYGYTF. CDR3 DNA: TGTGCCAGCAGCTTAAAACCCAAGGGGAGGGCAGGGGTCTCGTATGGCTACACCTTC.

This chain links TRBV7-6 with TRBJ2-3; TRBD2 aligns across 9 bases. Germline V CDR1 and CDR2: SGHVS, FNYEAQ. J gave up 0 bases and V 2 bases, and 0 bases lay outside the gene matches. The CDR3 covers 15 residues. In DNA, the CDR3 is TGTGCCAGCAGCTTAACTAGCGGGAGCACAGATACGCAGTATTTT. Translated, it gives CASSLTSGSTDTQYF.

This clone was seen once. This chain links TRBV10-3 with TRBJ2-5; 10 bases are shared with TRBD2. There are 17 residues in the CDR3. V shed 3 bases and J 5 bases; nucleotides not matched to a gene: 12. Germline values: CDR1 ENHRY, CDR2 SYGVKD. The CDR3 protein is CAISDGAGGPAGETQYF. For the CDR3, the DNA is TGTGCCATCAGTGATGGAGCGGGAGGGCCAGCTGGCGAGACCCAGTACTTC.

The chain employs TRBV2 and TRBJ2-3, with TRBD1 matching over 7 bases. This CDR3 comprises 15 residues. V shed 6 bases, J shed 3 bases, and the junction held 9 bases outside the gene matches. Germline CDR1 and CDR2: SNHLY and FYNNEI. DNA for the CDR3: TGTGCCAGCAGGCCGACAGGGCTTATGACAGATACGCAGTATTTT. It is translated as CASRPTGLMTDTQYF.

This chain links TRBV5-1 with TRBJ1-2; no firm D call. Germline CDR1 is SGHRS and CDR2 is YFSETQ. This CDR3 region has 14 residues. Trimming shortened V by 4 bases and J by 1 base, and 11 bases separated the two germline ends. In DNA, the CDR3 is TGCGCCAGCAGCGAACAGACAAGTAACTATGGCTACACCTTC. It is translated as CASSEQTSNYGYTF. Full variable domain (rest looked up from reference TRBV5-1 and TRBJ1-2): KAGVTQTPRYLIKTRGQQVTLSCSPISGHRSVSWYQQTPGQGLQFLFEYFSETQRNKGNFPGRFSGRQFSNSRSEMNVSTLELGDSALYLCASSEQTSNYGYTFGSGTRLTVV.

This chain connects TRBV19 to TRBJ1-1; D uncertain. V lost 5 bases and J lost 4, with 11 bases in between. In germline, CDR1 is LNHDA, CDR2 SQIVND (reference sequence). The CDR3 covers 13 residues. The CDR3 reads CASSRDLGTEAFF. The CDR3 bases are TGTGCCAGTAGTCGGGATTTGGGCACTGAAGCTTTCTTT.

The chain recombines TRBV2 with TRBJ2-1; 7 nucleotides line up with TRBD1. The CDR3 has 15 residues. Trimming cost V 6 bases and J 2 bases; bases outside gene matches: 7. Per the germline V gene, CDR1 is SNHLY and CDR2 is FYNNEI. The CDR3 bases are TGTGCCAGCAGCCGAGACAGGGTTCCCTACAATGAGCAGTTCTTC. Its protein is CASSRDRVPYNEQFF.

V usage is TRBV2 and J usage is TRBJ2-5, with unresolved D. V gave up 4 bases and J gave up 0 bases, with 3 bases separating them. Germline CDR1 is SNHLY and CDR2 is FYNNEI. CDR3 length: 12 amino acids. This CDR3 is CASSADQETQYF. The CDR3, as DNA: TGTGCCAGCAGTGCCGACCAAGAGACCCAGTACTTC.

V and J are TRBV10-3 and TRBJ1-4; perhaps TRBD1 as D (5 bases). The length of the CDR3 is 13 residues. Trimming stripped 11 bases from V and 8 bases from J, with 18 bases between. Germline V gene lookup returns CDR1 ENHRY and CDR2 SYGVKD. The CDR3 region has the DNA TGTGCCGCCTCTCGGGGGTTTGGGGAAAAACTGTTTTTT. This sequence encodes CAASRGFGEKLFF.

The V gene is TRBV19, the J gene TRBJ2-2; 15 bases map to TRBD2. J lost 1 base, V lost 7 bases, and 4 bases had no gene match. CDR1 LNHDA and CDR2 SQIVND come from the germline V gene (reference sequence). The CDR3 is 17 residues long. The CDR3 nucleotides read TGTGCCAGTACCCGGACTAGCGGGAGGGTGAACACCGGGGAGCTGTTTTTT. Translating gives CASTRTSGRVNTGELFF.

This clone has a handful of counts. This chain connects TRBV30 to TRBJ2-3; TRBD2 aligns across 8 bases. The trim removed 2 bases at V and 14 bases at J, leaving 21 bases unmatched. The CDR3 runs 16 residues. Germline CDR1 is GTSNPN and CDR2 is SVGIG (reference sequence). CDR3 residues: CAWSLWGLAGTRPTYF. For the CDR3, the DNA is TGTGCCTGGAGTCTTTGGGGGCTAGCGGGCACGAGGCCCACGTATTTT.

The chain employs TRBV5-1 and TRBJ2-5, with TRBD1 matching over 7 bases. The trim removed 2 bases at V and 6 bases at J, leaving 7 bases unmatched. Per the germline V gene, CDR1 is SGHRS and CDR2 is YFSETQ. This CDR3 has 14 residues. Here the CDR3 reads CASSFGTEGKTQYF. The CDR3 DNA reads TGCGCCAGCAGCTTTGGGACAGAGGGAAAGACCCAGTACTTC.

J is TRBJ1-1 and V is TRBV11-2; D not resolved. Germline lookup yields CDR1 SGHAT and CDR2 FQNNGV. This CDR3 has 16 residues. V was pared by 5 bases and J by 4 bases, with 20 bases between. CDR3 bases: TGTGCCAGCAGCCGCCCTGGAGGAGGTGGAGGCACTGAAGCTTTCTTT. Its protein is CASSRPGGGGGTEAFF.

The chain combines TRBV5-5 with TRBJ2-5, with TRBD1 identical over 7 bases. CDR1 is SGHKS, CDR2 YYEKEE, per germline (reference sequence). This CDR3 has 14 amino acids. Trimming removed 0 bases from V and 4 bases from J; junction bases left unmatched: 3. The CDR3 region has the DNA TGTGCCAGCAGCTTGGAGTACAGGGGAGAGACCCAGTACTTC. This translates into CASSLEYRGETQYF.